The 31 T cell receptor beta chains listed next were all sequenced from one sample in a study of cytomegalovirus exposure and HLA in healthy donors. This PCR relied on a set of 60 Vbeta primers and 13 Jbeta primers. TCRdb's copy holds only in-frame clones and misses some; the assay was immunoSEQ multiplex PCR. Altogether over 110,000 clones are present, 75% to 80% being singletons, with the ten largest covering around 2.4%. Sequences were obtained from PBMCs. These receptors all come from a woman younger than 35 in good health and CMV-seropositive.

CDR3 amino acids: CASSQGTQETQYF. CDR3 nucleotide sequence: TGCGCCAGCAGCCAAGGGACACAAGAGACCCAGTACTTC. The chain has TRBV4-1 and TRBJ2-5; possible D gene TRBD1, 5 bases. Germline V gives CDR1 MGHRA, CDR2 YSYEKL. The CDR3 has 13 amino acids. Trimming left V 1 base short and J 2 bases short, with 5 bases between.

V is TRBV11-2 and J is TRBJ2-7; tentative D call: TRBD1 (6 bases). V lost 5 bases, J lost 4 bases, and 12 bases lay in between. The CDR3 sequence is 13 residues long. Germline V lookup: CDR1 SGHAT, CDR2 FQNNGV. CDR3 nucleotides: TGTGCCAGCAGCCAGGGGAGAGCTTACGAGCAGTACTTC. Translating it yields CASSQGRAYEQYF. The full variable domain, with the rest looked up from reference TRBV11-2 and TRBJ2-7, is EAGVAQSPRYKIIEKRQSVAFWCNPISGHATLYWYQQILGQGPKLLIQFQNNGVVDDSQLPKDRFSAERLKGVDSTLKIQPAKLEDSAVYLCASSQGRAYEQYFGPGTRLTVT.

The chain uses TRBV6-1 and TRBJ2-5; D might be TRBD1 (6 bases). Germline lookup yields CDR1 MNHNS and CDR2 SASEGT. The CDR3 totals 13 residues. V lost 5 bases, J lost 2 bases, and 9 bases lay in between. CDR3 residues: CASSRTVQETQYF. Here the CDR3 DNA reads TGTGCCAGCAGTCGGACAGTACAAGAGACCCAGTACTTC.

This sequence joins TRBV2 and TRBJ2-1, with 9 bases lining up with TRBD1. The J segment lost 6 bases and the V segment lost 6 bases, leaving 9 bases of the junction unmatched. Germline values: CDR1 SNHLY, CDR2 FYNNEI. There are 15 residues in the CDR3. CDR3: CASRAGQGFRNEQFF. CDR3 bases: TGTGCCAGCAGGGCGGGACAGGGATTTCGCAATGAGCAGTTCTTC. Complete variable domain (other parts from reference TRBV2 and TRBJ2-1): EPEVTQTPSHQVTQMGQEVILRCVPISNHLYFYWYRQILGQKVEFLVSFYNNEISEKSEIFDDQFSVERPDGSNFTLKIRSTKLEDSAMYFCASRAGQGFRNEQFFGPGTRLTVL.

The CDR3, as DNA: TGTGCCTGCTTTCTAGCGGGGGGTCTCACCGGGGAGCTGTTTTTT. Residues: CACFLAGGLTGELFF. The J gene is TRBJ2-2, the V gene TRBV30; 11 bases match TRBD2. CDR1 GTSNPN and CDR2 SVGIG come from the germline V gene (reference sequence). The length of the CDR3 is 15 residues. The V segment lost 6 bases and the J segment 4 bases; nucleotides outside the gene matches: 7.

This clone was observed once. The V call is TRBV15, the J call TRBJ1-1, with TRBD1 as a possible D gene (5 bases). V lost 1 base to trimming and J lost 3 bases, with 9 bases between them. The length of the CDR3 is 14 residues. Germline V CDR1 and CDR2: LNHNV, YYDKDF (reference sequence). The CDR3 reads CATSRGAGHTEAFF. The CDR3 DNA sequence: TGTGCCACCAGCAGAGGCGCAGGGCACACTGAAGCTTTCTTT.

The rearrangement joins TRBV12-5 to TRBJ1-1, with TRBD1 as a possible D gene (6 bases). CDR1 LGHNT and CDR2 FRNRAP come from the germline V gene. Trimming took 3 bases from V and 1 from J, leaving 12 bases between them. The CDR3 covers 15 residues. CDR3 sequence (DNA): TGTGCTAGTGGTTTTTCAGGGGCCCGGAACACTGAAGCTTTCTTT. This encodes CASGFSGARNTEAFF.

In regard to this clone: Other DNA sequences in the sample encode the same CDR3. The chain links TRBV9 to TRBJ1-5, with TRBD1 identical over 10 bases. With V trimmed by 2 bases and J by 6 bases, 5 bases remained unmatched. Germline CDR1 is SGDLS and CDR2 is YYNGEE. The CDR3 is 15 residues long. Here the CDR3 reads CASSVTGGEGQPQHF. CDR3 in DNA: TGTGCCAGCAGCGTGACAGGGGGCGAGGGTCAGCCCCAGCATTTT. Full variable domain (remainder filled in from reference TRBV9 and TRBJ1-5): DSGVTQTPKHLITATGQRVTLRCSPRSGDLSVYWYQQSLDQGLQFLIQYYNGEERAKGNILERFSAQQFPDLHSELNLSSLELGDSALYFCASSVTGGEGQPQHFGDGTRLSIL.

This chain joins TRBV7-9 and TRBJ1-2; 11 bases map to TRBD1. Trimming took 8 bases from V and 6 from J; bases not matched to a gene: 8. The CDR3 contains 14 residues. Germline V CDR1 and CDR2: SEHNR, FQNEAQ (reference sequence). CDR3: CASGGTGGLHGYTF. The CDR3 DNA follows: TGTGCCAGCGGAGGGACAGGGGGGTTGCATGGCTACACCTTC.

The V gene is TRBV15, the J gene TRBJ1-4; no definite D call. Germline-derived CDR1 and CDR2 are LNHNV and YYDKDF (reference sequence). The ends were cut back, 1 base at V and 10 bases at J, with 13 bases in the middle. The CDR3 has 14 residues. The CDR3 here is CATSRVGSSGKLFF. The CDR3, as DNA: TGTGCCACCAGCAGAGTAGGGAGCTCGGGAAAACTGTTTTTT.

This clone has more than one count but fewer than ten. The genes are TRBV6-4 and TRBJ2-3; TRBD2 agrees at 8 bases. Per the germline V gene, CDR1 is MRHNA and CDR2 is SNTAGT. Trimming removed 4 bases from V and 4 bases from J; junction bases left unmatched: 7. The CDR3 spans 15 residues. The CDR3 loop is CASSASGGGPDTQYF. The CDR3 nucleotides are TGTGCCAGCAGTGCGAGCGGGGGTGGGCCAGATACGCAGTATTTT.

This clone turned up a few times. The rearrangement links TRBV6-5 to TRBJ1-2; D is unresolved. The CDR3 consists of 14 residues. Deletions cut 2 bases from V and 5 bases from J, with 12 bases between. Germline V gives CDR1 MNHEY, CDR2 SVGAGI. The CDR3 nucleotides read TGTGCCAGCAGTTACACGGAGGGCCGGTATGGCTACACCTTC. Amino acids: CASSYTEGRYGYTF.

V usage is TRBV11-3 and J usage is TRBJ2-1; 8 bases align to TRBD2. This CDR3 comprises 13 residues. Germline loops: CDR1 SGHNT, CDR2 YENEEA. The V segment lost 5 bases and the J segment 12 bases; nucleotides outside the gene matches: 9. CDR3 region: CASSPKRGWTQFF. In DNA, the CDR3 is TGTGCCAGCAGCCCGAAGCGGGGGTGGACGCAGTTCTTC.

The V and J genes are TRBV11-3 and TRBJ2-1, with 9 bases identical to TRBD2. Looked up from germline, CDR1 is SGHNT and CDR2 is YENEEA. Trimming removed 3 bases from V and 10 bases from J; junction bases left unmatched: 10. The CDR3 loop spans 15 amino acids. This CDR3 reads CASSLGGGGASEQFF. In DNA form, the CDR3 reads TGTGCCAGCAGCTTGGGAGGCGGGGGGGCGTCCGAGCAGTTCTTC. Full variable domain (missing parts from reference TRBV11-3 and TRBJ2-1): EAGVVQSPRYKIIEKKQPVAFWCNPISGHNTLYWYLQNLGQGPELLIRYENEEAVDDSQLPKDRFSAERLKGVDSTLKIQPAELGDSAVYLCASSLGGGGASEQFFGPGTRLTVL.

This sequence joins TRBV6-5 and TRBJ1-6, with D unclear. This CDR3 is 12 amino acids long. Germline V gene lookup returns CDR1 MNHEY and CDR2 SVGAGI. Trimming shortened V by 8 bases and J by 7 bases, and 9 bases separated the two germline ends. The CDR3 is CASGLGNSPLHF. The DNA for the CDR3 is TGTGCCAGCGGACTAGGGAATTCACCCCTCCACTTT.

A single count supports this clone. The V gene is TRBV15, the J gene TRBJ1-5, with D hard to call. CDR3 length: 16 amino acids. In germline, CDR1 is LNHNV, CDR2 YYDKDF (reference sequence). The V end lost 9 bases, the J end lost 0 bases, and 18 bases lay between the germline ends. CDR3 nucleotide sequence: TGTGCCACGCATAAAGGGAGGGCGTATAGCAATCAGCCCCAGCATTTT. This sequence encodes CATHKGRAYSNQPQHF.

The V and J genes are TRBV29-1 and TRBJ2-7, with TRBD1 matching 10 bases. In germline, CDR1 is SQVTM, CDR2 ANQGSEA. This CDR3 region has 16 residues. The V segment lost 7 bases and the J segment 4 bases; nucleotides outside the gene matches: 16. The CDR3 coding sequence is TGCAGCGCCCGTAACCTACCGGGACAGGGGAAATACGAGCAGTACTTC. Amino acid sequence: CSARNLPGQGKYEQYF.

The V gene is TRBV27, the J gene TRBJ2-1; 8 nucleotides match TRBD1. The CDR3 runs 15 residues. Germline V gene sequence: CDR1 MNHEY, CDR2 SMNVEV (reference sequence). V lost 6 bases to trimming and J lost 8 bases; unmatched junction nucleotides: 12. The CDR3, as DNA: TGTGCCAGCAGGGCCGGGGCAGGGGGCCACTATGAGCAGTTCTTC. This gives the protein CASRAGAGGHYEQFF.

The rearrangement joins TRBV30 to TRBJ1-2, with D perhaps matching TRBD1 (6 bases). This CDR3 contains 13 residues. Trimming pared 3 bases from V and 5 bases from J, leaving 13 bases between. The germline V gene has CDR1 GTSNPN and CDR2 SVGIG (reference sequence). DNA of the CDR3: TGTGCCTGGAGGGTTAATCAGGGGTATGGCTACACCTTC. Its protein is CAWRVNQGYGYTF. Combining the CDR3 with reference TRBV30 and TRBJ1-2 gives the whole variable domain SQTIHQWPATLVQPVGSPLSLECTVEGTSNPNLYWYRQAAGRGLQLLFYSVGIGQISSEVPQNLSASRPQDRQFILSSKKLLLSDSGFYLCAWRVNQGYGYTFGSGTRLTVV.

CDR3 nucleotides: TGTGCCAGCAGCAGGACAGGGGAAGGGGGAGGCTACACCTTC. Translation: CASSRTGEGGGYTF. The chain has TRBV7-9 and TRBJ1-2; 9 nucleotides align to TRBD1. Germline V gene lookup returns CDR1 SEHNR and CDR2 FQNEAQ (reference sequence). V lost 5 bases and J lost 8; bases outside the gene matches: 9. This CDR3 region has 14 residues.

The chain uses TRBV7-2 and TRBJ1-1; 8 bases are shared with TRBD1. The CDR3 length is 15 residues. J was trimmed by 4 bases and V by 5 bases; bases with no gene match: 9. Germline loops: CDR1 SGHTA, CDR2 FQGNSA. This chain's CDR3 is CASSRRTGRSTEAFF. CDR3 nucleotides: TGTGCCAGCAGCCGCCGGACAGGGAGAAGCACTGAAGCTTTCTTT.

This clone has only one observation. The chain employs TRBV7-2 and TRBJ2-7, with 8 bases identical to TRBD2. J lost 0 bases, V lost 3 bases, and 4 bases had no gene match. The CDR3 has 15 amino acids. The germline V gene has CDR1 SGHTA and CDR2 FQGNSA. This chain's CDR3 is CASSLGGGISYEQYF. The CDR3 region has the DNA TGTGCCAGCAGCTTGGGCGGGGGGATCTCCTACGAGCAGTACTTC.

The chain carries TRBV5-6 and TRBJ1-2; D is uncertain. CDR3 length: 12 amino acids. Germline CDR1 is SGHDT and CDR2 is YYEEEE. Trimming shortened V by 2 bases and J by 6 bases, and 8 bases separated the two germline ends. CDR3 region: CASSFNGDGYTF. The DNA for the CDR3 is TGTGCCAGCAGCTTCAACGGGGATGGCTACACCTTC.

The CDR3 here is CASSFGGAGGIYEQYF. The CDR3, as DNA: TGTGCCAGCAGTTTCGGTGGGGCGGGGGGAATCTACGAGCAGTACTTC. The genes are TRBV28 and TRBJ2-7; 8 positions agree with TRBD2. Trimming took 3 bases from V and 3 from J; bases not matched to a gene: 10. Germline V gene data show CDR1 as MDHEN and CDR2 as SYDVKM. This CDR3 has 16 residues.

The rearrangement links TRBV10-2 to TRBJ1-1; D gene unclear. V lost 3 bases and J 2 bases, leaving 4 bases between the germline ends. CDR1 WSHSY and CDR2 SAAADI come from the germline V gene. This CDR3 is 12 amino acids long. The CDR3 DNA reads TGCGCCAGCAGTGAACTAAACACTGAAGCTTTCTTT. Residues: CASSELNTEAFF.

This clone was seen only a few times. The rearrangement joins TRBV5-4 to TRBJ2-1; D possibly corresponds to TRBD2 (8 bases). Germline-derived CDR1 and CDR2 are SGHNT and YYREEE (reference sequence). This CDR3 comprises 18 residues. V dropped 3 bases and J dropped 0 bases, with 19 bases sitting between them. The CDR3: CASSSRGGQLSSYNEQFF. The CDR3 DNA reads as TGTGCCAGCAGCTCCCGGGGGGGACAGCTCAGCTCCTACAATGAGCAGTTCTTC. Drawing the rest from reference TRBV5-4 and TRBJ2-1, the complete variable domain is ETGVTQSPTHLIKTRGQQVTLRCSSQSGHNTVSWYQQALGQGPQFIFQYYREEENGRGNFPPRFSGLQFPNYSSELNVNALELDDSALYLCASSSRGGQLSSYNEQFFGPGTRLTVL.

The rearrangement joins TRBV5-8 to TRBJ2-7; 7 positions match TRBD2. CDR1 SGHTS and CDR2 YDEGEE come from the germline V gene. The length of the CDR3 is 15 residues. V lost 0 bases and J lost 2; bases outside the gene matches: 5. The CDR3 sequence: CASSLDRTRAYEQYF. As DNA, the CDR3 is TGTGCCAGCAGCTTGGATCGGACTAGGGCCTACGAGCAGTACTTC. Full variable domain (outside the CDR3, taken from reference TRBV5-8 and TRBJ2-7): EAGVTQSPTHLIKTRGQQATLRCSPISGHTSVYWYQQALGLGLQFLLWYDEGEERNRGNFPPRFSGRQFPNYSSELNVNALELEDSALYLCASSLDRTRAYEQYFGPGTRLTVT.

The CDR3 sequence: CASSLRLAGGETQYF. The CDR3, as DNA: TGCGCCAGCAGCCTCCGACTAGCGGGGGGTGAGACCCAGTACTTC. The J gene is TRBJ2-5, the V gene TRBV4-3, with TRBD2 matching 13 bases. The CDR3 has 15 amino acids. Germline V gives CDR1 LGHNA, CDR2 YSLEER. With 4 bases clipped from V and 5 bases from J, the junction kept 4 bases outside the gene matches.

This clone was counted only a few times. V is TRBV6-4 and J is TRBJ2-2, with 8 bases aligning to TRBD1. The J segment lost 6 bases and the V segment lost 3 bases, leaving 6 bases of the junction unmatched. This CDR3 contains 15 residues. Germline-derived CDR1 and CDR2 are MRHNA and SNTAGT. In nucleotides, the CDR3 is TGTGCCAGCAGTGAGGACAGGGCTGGGTCCGGGGAGCTGTTTTTT. Translating gives CASSEDRAGSGELFF.

The rearrangement joins TRBV9 to TRBJ1-1; D is undetermined. Deletions cut 0 bases from V and 5 bases from J, with 8 bases between. The germline CDR1 and CDR2 sequences are SGDLS and YYNGEE. The CDR3 loop spans 13 amino acids. CDR3 loop: CASSVVRGTEAFF. The DNA for the CDR3 is TGTGCCAGCAGCGTAGTAAGAGGGACTGAAGCTTTCTTT.

This clone was found once. One end of the junction is discordant with germline, which a read error may explain. The chain combines TRBV19 with TRBJ2-6; possibly TRBD1 for D (5 bases). The CDR3 runs 16 residues. Germline V gene lookup returns CDR1 LNHDA and CDR2 SQIVND (reference sequence). As DNA, the CDR3 is TGTGCCAGTAGTATACTGGACACCTCTGGGGCCAACGGCCTGACTTTC. It specifies CASSILDTSGANGLTF.